This T cell receptor beta chain originates from a study of CD4 T cells in relation to SARS-CoV-2 and coronaviruses (dated by TCRdb to the early 2020s). Looking at the study overall: In the ViraFEST assay, PBMCs were cultured with antigen for around eleven days, after which TCR beta CDR3s were sequenced to identify antigen-specific clonal expansions. An HIV-1 Nef peptide pool or a culture without peptide was used as the negative reference condition. HLA restriction was mapped for shared crossreactive spike epitopes using patient-derived lymphoblastoid cell lines. Memory CD4+ T cell crossreactivity between SARS-CoV-2 and common cold coronavirus spike proteins was assessed at the TCR clonotype level in the study. The Adaptive Biotechnologies TCR-sequencing kit was used to sequence samples from a few pre-COVID donors and the naive versus memory experiments, while other data came from Illumina-based sequencing. For other donors in the study, expansion assays were sequenced with a different, Illumina-based TCR-beta assay. Paper-wide results and their limitations: The study was limited by small numbers of patients and tested TCRs. Crossreactivity analysis was centred on spike protein, so crossreactivity against other viral proteins was not assessed. Because no donor provided both pre-pandemic and post-infection samples, tracing the source of pre-existing responses was limited. Crossreactive clones showed significantly weaker SARS-CoV-2-driven expansion than monoreactive clones, consistent with antigenic imprinting. Memory CD4+ clonotypes crossrecognizing SARS-CoV-2 and at least one common cold coronavirus spike were found in roughly three fifths of donors.

CD4+ T cells from unexposed donors were collected before the COVID-19 pandemic (2011-2018). Following 10 days of culture, the EasySep CD4+ T cell isolation kit was used to isolate CD4+ T cells. As cell numbers permitted, CD4+ T cells from unexposed donors were tested for reactivity to SARS-CoV-2 S and N and to four common cold coronavirus spike pools. PBMCs were cultured at a few million per well in IMDM supplemented with around 5% human AB serum and 10 IU/ml IL-2. Half of the culture medium was replaced with fresh IL-2-containing medium on days 3 and 7. Each peptide culture condition was generally run in triplicate replicate wells. Leukapheresis product for the unexposed donors was bought commercially. Ficoll-Paque PLUS gradient centrifugation was used to isolate PBMCs from leukapheresis product or whole blood. PBMCs were either cryopreserved at -140 degrees C or used fresh in the expansion assay. The QIAamp Micro DNA Kit was used to extract genomic DNA from the CD4+ T cells.

Here V drops 3 bases and J drops 2 bases, and the junction holds 7 bases not matched to any gene. The germline V gene encodes CDR1 LNHDA and CDR2 SQIVND (reference sequence). Taken from cysteine to phenylalanine, the CDR3 has 15 residues. Only the CDR3 part of the read is kept: 45 bases, read in frame from the first base. The receptor library was made with the immunoSEQ multiplex PCR assay. On the authors' methods: Preprocessing removed nonproductive sequences and CDR3s not starting with C, not ending with F or W, or shorter than 7 amino acids. Antigen-specific clonotypes were called with the MANAFEST web app, based on expansion relative to reference and other culture wells. A clone was considered positive if the clone showed significant expansion compared with the reference culture in 2 of 3 replicate wells at an FDR below 0.05. Positive clones also required significant expansion versus all other tandem wells and an odds ratio above 5. Pairwise Levenshtein distance, computed with the stringdist R package after three terminal residues were trimmed from each end, was used as the measure of CDR3 homology. This immuneACCESS table, as held by TCRdb, lists in-frame sequences with V and J called but not all clones. Of the missing ones, under half trace to an unresolved V gene in checked studies; the others have no known cause. The V and J calls and clone size are taken from that table; D and trimming were inferred from the DNA. The sample contains around 18,000 clones, about 80% of them found a single time. Roughly 30% of the sample comes from the top ten.

A note on this clone: Which antigen it targets is not known. Within one base of it there is no much larger clone, and no base qualities were kept.

The V and J segments used are TRBV19 and TRBJ2-7, and TRBD2 aligns with 7 junction nucleotides. Sequencing used CD4+ T cells from PBMCs, cultured in vitro. This receptor was identified in a human donor in good health. The base sequence is TGTGCCAGTAGTATTGGTCGGGAGGCAGCCTACGAGCAGTACTTC. This is translated as CASSIGREAAYEQYF.